The 5 T cell receptor beta chains below were found in one sample sequenced in a study of persistence of HIV-infected CD4 T cells. Anti-CD3/anti-CD28 beads served as a nonspecific positive control stimulus. Sorting of responding CD4+ T cells relied on upregulated CD40 ligand together with CD69. Their target antigens are unknown. Sequencing used immunoSEQ version 4 in survey mode. Only in-frame clones appear in the TCRdb table, and some are missing; sequencing was by immunoSEQ multiplex PCR. In the table there are under 50,000 clones, approximately 90% of which are singletons. The input for sequencing was CD4+ T cells sorted from PBMCs after 18-hour stimulation, taken from a patient who received antiretroviral therapy. All receptors derive from an adult man with HIV who was CMV-seropositive.

This chain joins TRBV5-1 and TRBJ1-4, with a tentative D call TRBD1 (6 bases). Trimming left V 5 bases short and J 7 bases short, with 6 bases between. Per germline, CDR1 SGHRS and CDR2 YFSETQ. This CDR3 is built from 11 residues. CDR3 bases: TGCGCCAGCAGGACAGGTGAAAAACTGTTTTTT. The encoded protein is CASRTGEKLFF.

This chain links TRBV6-6 with TRBJ2-7, with unresolved D. V was pared by 8 bases and J by 2 bases, with 13 bases between. This CDR3 region has 13 residues. Germline V CDR1 and CDR2: MNHNY, SVGAGI (reference sequence). In DNA form, the CDR3 reads TGTGCCAGCGCCCGGGTCGCAACCTACGAGCAGTACTTC. Amino acid sequence: CASARVATYEQYF.

Here the CDR3 DNA reads TGTGCCAGCAGCTCACGTGGACTCGTCACAGATACGCAGTATTTT. This translates into CASSSRGLVTDTQYF. The chain is built from TRBV7-2 and TRBJ2-3; tentatively, D is TRBD2 (5 bases). CDR3 size: 15 residues. Deletions cut 4 bases from V and 2 bases from J, with 13 bases between. The V gene's germline CDR1 is SGHTA and CDR2 FQGNSA.

The rearrangement links TRBV3-1 (or the pseudogene TRBV3-2) to TRBJ1-2; D remains unclear. Germline V gene sequence: CDR1 LGHDT, CDR2 YNNKEL (reference sequence). V was trimmed by 1 base and J by 0 bases, leaving 6 bases between them. This CDR3 is 14 amino acids long. The CDR3 loop is CASSQGGTNYGYTF. CDR3 coding DNA: TGTGCCAGCAGCCAAGGTGGTACTAACTATGGCTACACCTTC.

CDR3 residues: CASSVRGLAGGGTDTQYF. CDR3 bases: TGTGCCAGCAGCGTGAGGGGACTAGCGGGGGGTGGCACAGATACGCAGTATTTT. V is TRBV9 and J is TRBJ2-3; 15 bases line up with TRBD2. Trimming at V came to 2 bases and at J to 1 base, leaving 5 bases not matched to a gene. Germline V gene lookup returns CDR1 SGDLS and CDR2 YYNGEE. The CDR3 has 18 residues.